What follows are 2 T cell receptor beta chains derived from one specimen sequenced in a study of cytomegalovirus exposure and HLA in healthy donors. PCR involved 60 Vbeta and 13 Jbeta primers. Sequencing used immunoSEQ multiplex PCR; TCRdb keeps in-frame clones, though not all of them. The sample carries tens of thousands of clones, nearly 55% recorded once. Sequenced: PBMCs. These receptors originate from a woman aged 40 to 50 in good health and CMV-seropositive.

This clone has only one observation. The gene calls are TRBV30 and TRBJ1-1, with D unresolved. This CDR3 has 14 residues. The V end lost 2 bases, the J end lost 4 bases, and 14 bases lay between the germline ends. The germline gives CDR1 GTSNPN, CDR2 SVGIG (reference sequence). The CDR3 nucleotides are TGTGCCTGGAGTAAGTTCGGCAGACTCACTGAAGCTTTCTTT. Protein product: CAWSKFGRLTEAFF.

This clone was observed a few times. The chain is built from TRBV7-2 and TRBJ1-1; D perhaps matches TRBD1 (6 bases). Germline CDR1 reads SGHTA; CDR2 reads FQGNSA. V was trimmed by 1 base and J by 11 bases, leaving 20 bases between them. The CDR3 is 15 amino acids. The CDR3 DNA is TGTGCCAGCAGCTTAGTTTCACAGGTGGTCCAGGGGGCTTTCTTT. This sequence encodes CASSLVSQVVQGAFF.